The 32 T cell receptor beta chains presented below share a single source sample, sequenced in a study of blood T cells in healthy people across ages. Next came a second PCR, run for about 7 to 12 cycles, which used a sample-barcoded 5' primer along with a J-beta primer mix. TCRdb re-analysed the 5' RACE reads in MiXCR, keeping a single row per CDR3 protein. In the table there are about 640,000 distinct CDR3 sequences, 40% to 45% of which are singletons. Sequenced: blood. These receptor sequences come from a man aged 80 or over in good health.

The J gene is TRBJ1-2, the V gene TRBV4-3; D not resolved. Germline CDR1 LGHNA, CDR2 YSLEER. V lost 0 bases to trimming and J lost 8 bases, with 16 bases between them. The CDR3 is made up of 15 amino acids. Here the CDR3 reads CASSQDRGTRRGYTF. CDR3 sequence (DNA): TGCGCCAGCAGCCAAGATCGCGGCACCCGTCGGGGCTACACCTTC.

The chain links TRBV20-1 to TRBJ2-5; D may be TRBD1 or TRBD2 (5 bases each). Germline V gene data show CDR1 as DFQATT and CDR2 as SNEGSKA (reference sequence). CDR3 length: 13 residues. With 6 bases removed from V and 5 bases from J, the gap between germline ends came to 16 bases. The CDR3 sequence: CSAPRGVGETQYF. The CDR3 nucleotides read TGCAGTGCACCTAGGGGAGTGGGGGAGACCCAGTACTTC.

In this sample, this clonotype turned up many times. CDR3 protein: CASSDGGSETQYF. DNA for the CDR3: TGTGCCAGCAGTGACGGTGGATCAGAGACCCAGTACTTC. The V call is TRBV6-2 or TRBV6-3, the J call TRBJ2-5; no reliable D call. Trimming pared 5 bases from V and 4 bases from J, leaving 11 bases between. Looked up from germline, CDR1 is MNHEY and CDR2 is SVGEGT. The length of the CDR3 is 13 residues.

The V call is TRBV6-1, the J call TRBJ2-3, with D tentatively TRBD2 (6 bases). V was trimmed by 3 bases and J by 4 bases, leaving 11 bases between them. Germline CDR1 is MNHNS and CDR2 is SASEGT. This CDR3 contains 14 residues. The CDR3 DNA is TGTGCCAGCAGTGACCTCGGGACTCCAGATACGCAGTATTTT. Translated: CASSDLGTPDTQYF.

V is TRBV20-1 and J is TRBJ2-7; no reliable D call. The last part of the DNA fits TRBJ2-5 better; the J call may be wrong. The germline V gene has CDR1 DFQATT and CDR2 SNEGSKA (reference sequence). The CDR3 contains 13 residues. The CDR3 nucleotides read TGCAGTGCTAGAGCGCAGCCAGAAGAGACCCAGTACTTC. It specifies CSARAQPEETQYF.

This clonotype was seen more than once but under ten times. The rearrangement joins TRBV2 to TRBJ1-1; no reliable D call. V shed 2 bases and J shed 9 bases, with 19 bases lying between them. The CDR3 is 15 amino acids. The V gene's germline CDR1 is SNHLY and CDR2 FYNNEI. The chain's CDR3 is CASSEQRTGSFKAFF. As DNA, the CDR3 is TGTGCCAGCAGTGAACAAAGGACGGGGTCTTTCAAAGCTTTCTTT.

A few counts support this clonotype. This rearrangement joins TRBV20-1 to TRBJ2-3; a weak D match, TRBD2 (5 bases). Germline V gene data show CDR1 as DFQATT and CDR2 as SNEGSKA (reference sequence). Trimming left V 6 bases short and J 3 bases short, with 22 bases between. CDR3 length: 16 amino acids. The CDR3 spells CSASPQLGRRTDTQYF. CDR3 nucleotides: TGCAGTGCCAGTCCTCAACTAGGCAGAAGAACAGATACGCAGTATTTT.

The chain carries TRBV20-1 and TRBJ2-7, with 9 bases identical to TRBD1. The V segment lost 8 bases and the J segment 0 bases; nucleotides outside the gene matches: 5. Germline V gene lookup returns CDR1 DFQATT and CDR2 SNEGSKA (reference sequence). The CDR3 runs 13 residues. In DNA form, the CDR3 reads TGCAGTTCGACAGGGGGAAGCTCCTACGAGCAGTACTTC. As protein: CSSTGGSSYEQYF.

The V call is TRBV28, the J call TRBJ2-3; 12 bases fit TRBD2. CDR3 size: 15 residues. CDR1 MDHEN and CDR2 SYDVKM come from the germline V gene. With V trimmed by 7 bases and J by 2 bases, 4 bases remained unmatched. The CDR3 bases are TGTGCCAGCATGGGGACTAGCGGGCCCACAGATACGCAGTATTTT. It specifies CASMGTSGPTDTQYF.

This clonotype was recorded a few times. The chain is built from TRBV3-1 and TRBJ2-5; possibly TRBD2 for D (5 bases). CDR1 and CDR2 (germline): LGHDT, YNNKEL (reference sequence). This CDR3 is 18 amino acids long. V dropped 1 base and J dropped 2 bases, with 20 bases sitting between them. In DNA form, the CDR3 reads TGTGCCAGCAGCCAAGGGATCGGGCTAGCACGGAGACAAGAGACCCAGTACTTC. Amino acids: CASSQGIGLARRQETQYF.

The chain links TRBV20-1 to TRBJ2-1; no reliable D call. This CDR3 spans 14 amino acids. The ends were cut back, 3 bases at V and 0 bases at J, with 9 bases in the middle. In germline, CDR1 is DFQATT, CDR2 SNEGSKA (reference sequence). The CDR3 sequence is CSARVSASYNEQFF. Written as DNA, the CDR3 is TGCAGTGCTAGGGTGAGCGCCTCCTACAATGAGCAGTTCTTC.

This clonotype has just a few counts. This chain connects TRBV5-1 to TRBJ2-3; 8 nucleotides agree with TRBD1. The CDR3 extends over 12 amino acids. The V gene end was trimmed by 3 bases and the J gene end by 8 bases; junction bases not matched to a gene: 2. Germline CDR1 SGHRS, CDR2 YFSETQ. The CDR3 region is CASSSGQGTQYF. The CDR3, as DNA: TGCGCCAGCAGCTCAGGACAGGGTACGCAGTATTTT.

The chain links TRBV9 to TRBJ1-5, with 7 bases that match TRBD1. The CDR3 has 15 amino acids. Trimming at V came to 4 bases and at J to 0 bases, leaving 4 bases not matched to a gene. CDR1 and CDR2 (germline): SGDLS, YYNGEE. The chain's CDR3 is CASSITGASNQPQHF. The CDR3 DNA reads TGTGCCAGCAGCATAACAGGGGCTAGCAATCAGCCCCAGCATTTT.

The rearrangement uses TRBV29-1 and TRBJ2-7, with TRBD2 as a possible D gene (6 bases). The CDR3 runs to 16 residues. In germline, CDR1 is SQVTM, CDR2 ANQGSEA. V lost 2 bases and J 3 bases, leaving 20 bases between the germline ends. CDR3: CSVEWASAGPNYEQYF. In nucleotides, the CDR3 is TGCAGCGTTGAATGGGCCTCGGCGGGACCGAACTACGAGCAGTACTTC.

The chain has TRBV7-2 and TRBJ1-2, with a possible D match to TRBD1 (6 bases). V gave up 1 base and J gave up 5 bases, with 14 bases separating them. Germline V gene sequence: CDR1 SGHTA, CDR2 FQGNSA. The CDR3 covers 15 residues. CDR3 sequence reads: CASSLGGGARYGYTF. The DNA for the CDR3 is TGTGCCAGCAGCTTAGGTGGGGGGGCCCGGTATGGCTACACCTTC.

A remark on this clonotype: No conserved phenylalanine or tryptophan ends this CDR3, so it is likely a read error. The genes are TRBV2 and TRBJ2-7, with D tentatively TRBD2 (5 bases). V was cut by 7 bases and J by 4 bases, with 14 bases left in between. CDR1 and CDR2 (germline): SNHLY, FYNNEI. CDR3 size: 13 residues. The CDR3, as DNA: TGTGCCAGCATCAACGAGGGTGGGTACGAGCAGTACTTA. Amino acid sequence: CASINEGGYEQYL.

The chain joins TRBV4-3 to TRBJ2-1, with TRBD1 as a possible D gene (6 bases). This CDR3 has 15 amino acids. V gave up 1 base and J gave up 5 bases, with 12 bases separating them. Per the germline V gene, CDR1 is LGHNA and CDR2 is YSLEER. CDR3 loop: CASSQAGQWNNEQFF. The CDR3 DNA follows: TGCGCCAGCAGCCAAGCTGGACAGTGGAACAATGAGCAGTTCTTC.

This clonotype was detected only a few times. The V call is TRBV5-1, the J call TRBJ1-2; D ambiguous. The length of the CDR3 is 12 residues. CDR1 and CDR2 (germline): SGHRS, YFSETQ. V was pared by 0 bases and J by 8 bases, with 8 bases between. This chain's CDR3 is CASSLDRVGYTF. The DNA for the CDR3 is TGCGCCAGCAGCTTGGACAGAGTGGGCTACACCTTC. Full variable domain (outside the CDR3, taken from reference TRBV5-1 and TRBJ1-2): KAGVTQTPRYLIKTRGQQVTLSCSPISGHRSVSWYQQTPGQGLQFLFEYFSETQRNKGNFPGRFSGRQFSNSRSEMNVSTLELGDSALYLCASSLDRVGYTFGSGTRLTVV.

The chain recombines TRBV20-1 with TRBJ1-6; 8 bases are a match to TRBD1. Trimming at V came to 1 base and at J to 6 bases, leaving 8 bases not matched to a gene. Looked up from germline, CDR1 is DFQATT and CDR2 is SNEGSKA (reference sequence). The length of the CDR3 is 16 residues. The DNA for the CDR3 is TGCAGTGCTAGAGTAGCTGGGACAGGAATTAATTCACCCCTCCACTTT. Translation: CSARVAGTGINSPLHF.

The rearrangement uses TRBV4-1 and TRBJ1-4, with 8 bases that match TRBD1. CDR3 length equals 16 residues. Germline V gene sequence: CDR1 MGHRA, CDR2 YSYEKL. Trimming at V came to 3 bases and at J to 4 bases, leaving 7 bases not matched to a gene. CDR3 region: CASSQAQGAGNEKLFF. CDR3 DNA sequence: TGCGCCAGCAGCCAGGCCCAGGGGGCGGGTAATGAAAAACTGTTTTTT.

This chain uses TRBV9 with TRBJ2-4, with D tentatively TRBD2 (6 bases). The DNA matches TRBJ2-7 better at its end, which makes the J call doubtful. This CDR3 spans 15 amino acids. The germline V gene encodes CDR1 SGDLS and CDR2 YYNGEE. In DNA, the CDR3 is TGTGCCAGCAGCGTAGCCGGCGGGATCACCTACGAGCAGTACTTC. It codes for CASSVAGGITYEQYF.

This chain connects TRBV28 to TRBJ2-3; D uncertain. The CDR3 sequence is 12 residues long. Germline V gives CDR1 MDHEN, CDR2 SYDVKM. V was shortened by 6 bases and J by 11 bases, with 15 bases between the two germline ends. The CDR3 region is CASRSLSRRQYF. CDR3 bases: TGTGCCAGCAGGAGTTTATCACGGAGGCAGTATTTT.

This clonotype was picked up a small number of times. The DNA of the CDR3 is TGTGCCACCAGCGCTCGTGGGGACAGGGGAACCCAGTACTTC. Its translation is CATSARGDRGTQYF. The chain links TRBV15 to TRBJ2-5; 10 nucleotides agree with TRBD1. In germline, CDR1 is LNHNV, CDR2 YYDKDF (reference sequence). Trimming removed 5 bases from V and 8 bases from J; junction bases left unmatched: 8. This CDR3 region has 14 residues.

This clonotype was detected a few times. The chain employs TRBV6-5 and TRBJ1-1, with D possibly matching TRBD1 (5 bases). V was cut by 6 bases and J by 6 bases, with 17 bases left in between. This CDR3 region has 14 residues. From germline, CDR1 is MNHEY and CDR2 SVGAGI. CDR3 region: CASSGEGRFSEAFF. Written as DNA, the CDR3 is TGTGCCAGCAGCGGGGAGGGGAGGTTTTCTGAAGCTTTCTTT.

This rearrangement joins TRBV3-1 to TRBJ1-4; D remains ambiguous. V lost 3 bases, J lost 5 bases, and 10 bases lay in between. This CDR3 contains 14 residues. CDR1 and CDR2 from the germline V gene are LGHDT and YNNKEL (reference sequence). The CDR3 bases are TGTGCCAGCAGCCACGCGACACCAAATGAAAAACTGTTTTTT. It encodes CASSHATPNEKLFF.

This clonotype was detected only a few times. The gene calls are TRBV5-6 and TRBJ2-7; D remains unclear. Trimming stripped 5 bases from V and 0 bases from J, with 15 bases between. The germline V gene has CDR1 SGHDT and CDR2 YYEEEE. The CDR3 length is 15 residues. The DNA of the CDR3 is TGTGCCAGCAGTCGAGACGCGTTAAGCTCCTACGAGCAGTACTTC. Protein: CASSRDALSSYEQYF.

This clonotype has ten or more counts. The chain has TRBV27 and TRBJ2-3, with 8 bases matching TRBD1. Germline V gene sequence: CDR1 MNHEY, CDR2 SMNVEV (reference sequence). The CDR3 contains 15 residues. The trim removed 0 bases at V and 1 base at J, leaving 0 bases unmatched. The CDR3 nucleotides are TGTGCCAGCAGTTTATCGACAGGGGGCACAGATACGCAGTATTTT. Amino acids: CASSLSTGGTDTQYF.

This clonotype appeared a single time. The chain couples TRBV20-1 to TRBJ2-5, with D possibly matching TRBD1 (5 bases). Looked up from germline, CDR1 is DFQATT and CDR2 is SNEGSKA (reference sequence). Trimming left V 6 bases short and J 2 bases short, with 10 bases between. The CDR3 covers 12 residues. The CDR3 DNA follows: TGCAGTGCGCGACAGTTACAAGAGACCCAGTACTTC. Its translation is CSARQLQETQYF.

This clonotype was detected many times. The genes are TRBV7-9 and TRBJ1-1; TRBD1 is a possible D gene (5 bases). Germline CDR1 SEHNR, CDR2 FQNEAQ (reference sequence). Trimming shortened V by 3 bases and J by 7 bases, and 9 bases separated the two germline ends. The CDR3 sequence is 12 residues long. CDR3 sequence: CASSLKGVEAFF. DNA of the CDR3: TGTGCCAGCAGCTTGAAAGGGGTTGAAGCTTTCTTT.

V and J are TRBV7-9 and TRBJ2-1, with 12 bases identical to TRBD2. After removal of 8 bases from V and 8 bases from J, the junction contained 22 bases not matched to a gene. Germline V gives CDR1 SEHNR, CDR2 FQNEAQ (reference sequence). This CDR3 region has 19 residues. This CDR3 reads CASQGSLAGGPSGSDEQFF. The CDR3, as DNA: TGTGCCAGCCAGGGTTCCCTAGCGGGAGGGCCGAGTGGAAGCGATGAGCAGTTCTTC.

The chain employs TRBV2 and TRBJ2-5; D remains ambiguous. With 4 bases removed from V and 11 bases from J, the gap between germline ends came to 20 bases. The CDR3 covers 14 residues. Germline CDR1 is SNHLY and CDR2 is FYNNEI. CDR3 nucleotides: TGTGCCAGCAGTGGGCTTACTTCCTACAATGAGCAGTACTTC. Residues: CASSGLTSYNEQYF. The variable domain in full, with the rest retrieved from reference TRBV2 and TRBJ2-5, is EPEVTQTPSHQVTQMGQEVILRCVPISNHLYFYWYRQILGQKVEFLVSFYNNEISEKSEIFDDQFSVERPDGSNFTLKIRSTKLEDSAMYFCASSGLTSYNEQYFGPGTRLLVL.

The rearrangement links TRBV20-1 to TRBJ2-3; perhaps TRBD1 as D (7 bases). This CDR3 is 15 amino acids long. V was cut by 3 bases and J by 0 bases, with 13 bases left in between. CDR1 is DFQATT, CDR2 SNEGSKA, per germline (reference sequence). CDR3 sequence reads: CSASKGAGSTDTQYF. CDR3 DNA sequence: TGCAGTGCTAGCAAGGGGGCGGGGAGCACAGATACGCAGTATTTT.